What follows is one T cell receptor beta chain and its context. TCRdb itself ran the RT-PCR reads through MiXCR, one entry per CDR3 protein. This sample carries about 540,000 distinct CDR3 sequences, around 25% of them seen once, and the ten largest clones take 2.8%. These data are taken from a study of response to subunit inactivated influenza vaccine. With 3 bases clipped from V and 7 bases from J, the junction kept 8 bases outside the gene matches. The CDR3 covers 16 residues. CDR1 SGHRS and CDR2 YFSETQ come from the germline V gene. This same sample was also part of a study on T cells expressing NK-cell markers. That paper adds: TCR beta cDNA was generated via 5'RACE template switching incorporating UMIs.

The chain combines TRBV5-1 with TRBJ2-1; TRBD2 matches at 12 bases. The sample consisted of CD4+ T cells sorted from PBMCs, taken approximately 12 days after vaccination. This TCR derives from a man aged 45-60 years who received an inactivated influenza vaccine. In nucleotides, the CDR3 is TGCGCCAGCAGCTCTTCTAGCGGGGGGGCGGCGAATGAGCAGTTCTTC. Translating gives CASSSSSGGAANEQFF.